The present T cell receptor (beta chain) was sequenced within a study of blood T cells in healthy people across ages. It was with a sample-barcoded 5' primer and a J-beta primer mix that a second PCR of roughly 6 to 12 cycles was run. One entry per CDR3 protein results from TCRdb running MiXCR on the 5' RACE reads. The table records more than 1 million distinct CDR3 sequences, roughly 45% of them present only once. This clonotype was seen a handful of times. As yet, its antigen is unknown. Study results and limitations: Naive CD4+ cells and diversity were both higher in long-lived donors than in aged donors.

This clonotype originated in a woman aged 55-69 years in good health. The sequencing sample was made of blood.

This CDR3 reads CASSPLSGNIQYF. Written as DNA, the CDR3 is TGTGCCAGCTCACCACTTAGCGGGAATATTCAGTATTTT. The chain recombines TRBV18 with TRBJ2-3, with 8 bases aligning to TRBD2. The CDR3 runs to 13 residues. With V trimmed by 1 base and J by 12 bases, 6 bases remained unmatched. Looked up from germline, CDR1 is KGHSH and CDR2 is LQKENI.